The T cell receptor (beta chain) described here comes from a study of control samples from healthy donors and cancer patients. The method was immunoSEQ multiplex PCR; TCRdb's version includes in-frame clones alone and lacks a portion of them. The sample includes roughly 88,000 clones, more than 80% of them seen just once. Trimming cost V 4 bases and J 3 bases; bases outside gene matches: 4. The germline V gene has CDR1 LNHDA and CDR2 SQIVND (reference sequence). The CDR3 consists of 15 residues. This clone has a single count. Sequencing was performed on blood. The chain joins TRBV19 to TRBJ1-4, with 8 bases identical to TRBD1. The clonotype comes from a man between 18 and 29 years old in good health. This chain's CDR3 is CASSTQGAPNEKLFF. The CDR3 coding sequence is TGTGCCAGTAGTACCCAGGGGGCACCTAATGAAAAACTGTTTTTT.